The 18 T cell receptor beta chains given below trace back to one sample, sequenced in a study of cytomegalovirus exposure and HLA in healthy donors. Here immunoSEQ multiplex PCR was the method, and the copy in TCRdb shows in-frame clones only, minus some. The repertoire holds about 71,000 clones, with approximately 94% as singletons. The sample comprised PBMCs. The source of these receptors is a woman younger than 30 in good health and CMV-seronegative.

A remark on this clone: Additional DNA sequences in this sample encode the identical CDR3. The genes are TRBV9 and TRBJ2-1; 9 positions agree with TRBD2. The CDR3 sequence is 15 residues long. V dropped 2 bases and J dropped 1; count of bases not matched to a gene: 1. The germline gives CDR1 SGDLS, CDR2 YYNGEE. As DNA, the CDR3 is TGTGCCAGCAGCGTGGCGGGAGGGTCCTACAATGAGCAGTTCTTC. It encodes CASSVAGGSYNEQFF.

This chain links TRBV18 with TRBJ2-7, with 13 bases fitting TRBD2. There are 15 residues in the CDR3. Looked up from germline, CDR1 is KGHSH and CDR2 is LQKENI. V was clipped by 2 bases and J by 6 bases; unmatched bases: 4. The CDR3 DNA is TGTGCCAGCTCACCAATACTAGCGGGAGGGCGCGAGCAGTACTTC. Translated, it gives CASSPILAGGREQYF.

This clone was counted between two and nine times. The CDR3 nucleotides are TGCAGCTTCAGCCGGACAGGGGACTATGGCTACACCTTC. The encoded protein is CSFSRTGDYGYTF. The chain has TRBV29-1 and TRBJ1-2, with 9 bases identical to TRBD1. The CDR3 length is 13 residues. V was clipped by 8 bases and J by 3 bases; unmatched bases: 7. Per germline, CDR1 SQVTM and CDR2 ANQGSEA.

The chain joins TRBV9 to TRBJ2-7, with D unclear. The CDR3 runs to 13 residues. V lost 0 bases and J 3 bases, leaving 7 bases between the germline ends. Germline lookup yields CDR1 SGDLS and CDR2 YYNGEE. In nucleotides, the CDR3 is TGTGCCAGCAGCGTAGACCAGAACTACGAGCAGTACTTC. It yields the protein CASSVDQNYEQYF.

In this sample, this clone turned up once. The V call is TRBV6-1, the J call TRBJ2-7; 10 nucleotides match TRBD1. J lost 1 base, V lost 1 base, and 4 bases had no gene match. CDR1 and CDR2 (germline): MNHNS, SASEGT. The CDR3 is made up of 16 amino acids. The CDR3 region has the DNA TGTGCCAGCAGTGAAGAGACAGGGGGCGGGTCCTACGAGCAGTACTTC. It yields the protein CASSEETGGGSYEQYF.

This CDR3 is CASSGGGISGANVLTF. The CDR3 region has the DNA TGTGCCAGCAGCGGTGGGGGGATTTCTGGGGCCAACGTCCTGACTTTC. The V gene is TRBV9, the J gene TRBJ2-6; D may be TRBD2 (6 bases). In germline, CDR1 is SGDLS, CDR2 YYNGEE. This CDR3 contains 16 residues. V lost 3 bases to trimming and J lost 1 base, with 11 bases between them.

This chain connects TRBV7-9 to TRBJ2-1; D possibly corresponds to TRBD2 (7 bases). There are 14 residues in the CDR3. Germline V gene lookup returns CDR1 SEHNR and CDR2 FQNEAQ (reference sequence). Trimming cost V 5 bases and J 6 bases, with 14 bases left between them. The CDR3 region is CASSLGGASNEQFF. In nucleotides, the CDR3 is TGTGCCAGCAGCCTGGGGGGGGCCAGCAATGAGCAGTTCTTC.

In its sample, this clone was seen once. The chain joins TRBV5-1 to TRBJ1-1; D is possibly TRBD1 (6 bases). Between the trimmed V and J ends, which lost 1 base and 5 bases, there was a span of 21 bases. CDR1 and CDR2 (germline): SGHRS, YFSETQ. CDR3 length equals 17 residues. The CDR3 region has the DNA TGCGCCAGCAGCTTGCGTCAGGGGAACCCCACGAGAACTGAAGCTTTCTTT. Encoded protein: CASSLRQGNPTRTEAFF.

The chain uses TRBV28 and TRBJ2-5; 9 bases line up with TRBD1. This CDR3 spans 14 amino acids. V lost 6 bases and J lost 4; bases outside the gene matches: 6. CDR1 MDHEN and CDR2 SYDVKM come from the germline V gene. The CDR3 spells CASRDGTGRETQYF. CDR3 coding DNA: TGTGCCAGCAGGGACGGGACAGGGCGAGAGACCCAGTACTTC.

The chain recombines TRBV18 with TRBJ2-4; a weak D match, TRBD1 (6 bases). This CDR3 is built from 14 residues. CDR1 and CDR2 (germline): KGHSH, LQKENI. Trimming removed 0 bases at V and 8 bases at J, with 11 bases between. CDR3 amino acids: CASSPPDRFDIQYF. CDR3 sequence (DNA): TGTGCCAGCTCACCACCCGACAGGTTTGACATTCAGTACTTC.

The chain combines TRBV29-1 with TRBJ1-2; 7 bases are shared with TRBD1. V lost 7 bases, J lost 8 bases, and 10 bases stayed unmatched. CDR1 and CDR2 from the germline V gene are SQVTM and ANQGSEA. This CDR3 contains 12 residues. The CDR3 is CSAEDRTEGYTF. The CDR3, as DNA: TGCAGCGCGGAGGACAGGACGGAGGGCTACACCTTC. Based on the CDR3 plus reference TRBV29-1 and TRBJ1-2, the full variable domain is SAVISQKPSRDICQRGTSLTIQCQVDSQVTMMFWYRQQPGQSLTLIATANQGSEATYESGFVIDKFPISRPNLTFSTLTVSNMSPEDSSIYLCSAEDRTEGYTFGSGTRLTVV.

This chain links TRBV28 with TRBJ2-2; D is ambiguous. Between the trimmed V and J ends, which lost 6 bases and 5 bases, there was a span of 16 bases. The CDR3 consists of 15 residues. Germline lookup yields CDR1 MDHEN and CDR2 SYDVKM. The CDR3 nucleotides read TGTGCCAGCAGGACAATGGGTCTTGAAACCGGGGAGCTGTTTTTT. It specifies CASRTMGLETGELFF.

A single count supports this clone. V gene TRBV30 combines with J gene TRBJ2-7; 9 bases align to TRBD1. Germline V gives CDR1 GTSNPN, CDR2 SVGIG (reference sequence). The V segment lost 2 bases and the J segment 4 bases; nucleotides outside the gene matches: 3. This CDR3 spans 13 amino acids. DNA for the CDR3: TGTGCCTGGAGTCGACAGGGGGGGTACGAGCAGTACTTC. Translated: CAWSRQGGYEQYF.

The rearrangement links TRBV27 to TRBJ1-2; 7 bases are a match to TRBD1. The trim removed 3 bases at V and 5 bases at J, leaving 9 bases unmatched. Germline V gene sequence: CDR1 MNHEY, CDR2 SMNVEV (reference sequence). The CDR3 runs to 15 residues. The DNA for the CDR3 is TGTGCCAGCAGTTTTGACAGGGAGCCTCGGTATGGCTACACCTTC. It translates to CASSFDREPRYGYTF.

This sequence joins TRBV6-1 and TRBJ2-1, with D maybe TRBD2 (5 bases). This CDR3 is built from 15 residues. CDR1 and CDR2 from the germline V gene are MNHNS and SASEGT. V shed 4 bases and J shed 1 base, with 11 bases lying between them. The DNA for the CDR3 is TGTGCCAGCAGTGTGGACTCGGGTTCCTACAATGAGCAGTTCTTC. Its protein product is CASSVDSGSYNEQFF.

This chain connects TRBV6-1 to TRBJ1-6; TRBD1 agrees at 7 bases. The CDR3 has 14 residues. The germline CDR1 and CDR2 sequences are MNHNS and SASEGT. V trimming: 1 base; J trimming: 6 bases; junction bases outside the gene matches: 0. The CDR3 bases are TGTGCCAGCAGTGAAGGACAGGGTAATTCACCCCTCCACTTT. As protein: CASSEGQGNSPLHF.

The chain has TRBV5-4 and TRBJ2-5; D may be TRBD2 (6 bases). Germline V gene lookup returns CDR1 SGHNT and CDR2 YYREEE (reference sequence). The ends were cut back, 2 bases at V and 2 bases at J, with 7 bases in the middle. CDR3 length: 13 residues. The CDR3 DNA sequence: TGTGCCAGCAGCTTCCGGGGGCAAGAGACCCAGTACTTC. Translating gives CASSFRGQETQYF.

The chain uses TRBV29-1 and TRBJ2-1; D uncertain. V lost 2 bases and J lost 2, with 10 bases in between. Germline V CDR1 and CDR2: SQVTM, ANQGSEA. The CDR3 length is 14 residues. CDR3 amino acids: CSVEPADTYNEQFF. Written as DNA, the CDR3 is TGCAGCGTTGAACCCGCAGATACCTACAATGAGCAGTTCTTC.